This is a list of T cell receptor beta chains from one sample in a study of immune heterogeneity within non-small cell lung tumors. MiXCR, applied by TCRdb to the multiplex PCR reads, yields one record per CDR3 protein. This sample has thousands of distinct CDR3 sequences, with 22% found just once. The sample taken for sequencing was lung tumor tissue. The receptor set was obtained from a man in his 60s with non-small cell lung cancer. The conserved cysteine and the conserved F or W are not part of the CDR3 here.

>12|TRBV11-2
ASSLDLDWEKLF
>14|TRBV4-1
ASRQGIGTPQETQY
>12|TRBV5-1
ASSPRQFMETQY
>12|TRBV11-2
ASSITMNTGELF
>9|TRBV6-1
ASKNLYEQY
>12|TRBV7-9
ASSSSGTDYGYT
>15|TRBV15
ATSRNRDRGSYNEQF
>10|TRBV6-1
ASFGNFVEQY
>14|TRBV5-5
ASSKGQGSPEFEAF
>12|TRBV7-4
ASSPAPGAHGYT
>13|TRBV3-1
ASSQDHRYNQPQH
>12|TRBV5-1
ASSFSQGPYEQY
>15|TRBV6-1
ASSEPWWTGAVSPLH
>10|TRBV24-1
ATSEADNEQF
>12|TRBV6-4
ASSPIGTQGEQY
>10|TRBV12-3/TRBV12-4
ASSEANQPQH
>12|TRBV18
VSSPPARLDTQY
>19|TRBV20-1
SARDWKRMTSGRAGGGELF
>11|TRBV11-2
ASSPGDVETQY
>11|TRBV12-3/TRBV12-4
ASSLGSGQPQH
>12|TRBV9
ASSAWGLVNEQF
>13|TRBV28
ASSLFAGESQPQH
>13|TRBV5-1
ASSLARDAANGYT
>12|TRBV5-6
ASSLLAGAREQY
>14|TRBV20-1
SASLRRFGLAGELF
>13|TRBV5-1
ASSWAGGVSDTQY
>11|TRBV4-1
ASSQTVNTEAF
>13|TRBV28
ASSRTSVGYDTQY
>11|TRBV28
ASSLRGNTEAF
>14|TRBV11-3
ASSFASSGSSGELF
>11|TRBV20-1
SARDDKGETQY
>13|TRBV7-3
ASSLVGAGTDTQY
>14|TRBV7-8
ASSLGGPNLNQPQH